This T cell receptor (beta chain) was retrieved from a study of blood T cell repertoires in COVID-19. The CDR3 has 15 amino acids. Germline V gives CDR1 SGHVS, CDR2 FQNEAQ. The V gene lost 5 bases and the J gene lost 0 bases, with 11 bases spanning the gap. Generated by immunoSEQ multiplex PCR, the TCRdb table keeps only in-frame clones and is missing some. The sample includes about 150,000 clones, about nine tenths seen only once; the top ten take about 2.5%. Specimen: peripheral blood. The sequence came from an older woman with acute or convalescent COVID-19. This rearrangement joins TRBV7-8 to TRBJ1-5, with a tentative D call TRBD1 (6 bases). Here the CDR3 reads CASSGQGYSNQPQHF. In DNA form, the CDR3 reads TGTGCCAGCAGCGGGCAGGGGTATAGCAATCAGCCCCAGCATTTT.